The 4 T cell receptor beta chains below all came from one sample that was sequenced in a study of breast tumors, draining lymph nodes, adjacent tissues. A single record per CDR3 protein comes from TCRdb applying MiXCR to the multiplex PCR reads. Seen here are about 150,000 distinct CDR3 sequences, less than 35% observed once, and the top ten hold around 2.5%. The lymph nodes were axillary draining lymph nodes from breast cancer patients. Sample: axillary lymph node tissue. These receptors were obtained from a female donor with breast cancer. Some clones in this sample may be carry-over from other donors' samples.

The rearrangement links TRBV6-1 to TRBJ2-1; the D call may be TRBD1 or TRBD2 (5 bases each). The germline V gene has CDR1 MNHNS and CDR2 SASEGT. The CDR3 sequence is 12 residues long. V lost 6 bases, J lost 12 bases, and 15 bases lay in between. The CDR3: CASSRRGSRQFF. The CDR3 bases are TGTGCCAGCAGCCGCCGGGGCAGTAGGCAGTTCTTC.

This clonotype was observed at least ten times. The chain uses TRBV19 and TRBJ2-4; tentatively, D is TRBD2 (6 bases). The CDR3 length is 14 residues. From germline, CDR1 is LNHDA and CDR2 SQIVND (reference sequence). V was cut by 6 bases and J by 1 base, with 10 bases left in between. The CDR3 sequence: CASREGPAKNIQYF. The CDR3 DNA reads as TGTGCCAGTAGGGAGGGGCCGGCCAAAAACATTCAGTACTTC.

At least ten counts were recorded for this clonotype. The chain has TRBV5-6 and TRBJ2-7; D is possibly TRBD2 (5 bases). Deletions cut 0 bases from V and 6 bases from J, with 7 bases between. Germline V lookup: CDR1 SGHDT, CDR2 YYEEEE. The CDR3 runs 12 residues. CDR3 protein: CASSLGLFEQYF. Here the CDR3 DNA reads TGTGCCAGCAGCTTGGGACTATTCGAGCAGTACTTC. The variable domain in full, completed from reference TRBV5-6 and TRBJ2-7, reads DAGVTQSPTHLIKTRGQQVTLRCSPKSGHDTVSWYQQALGQGPQFIFQYYEEEERQRGNFPDRFSGHQFPNYSSELNVNALLLGDSALYLCASSLGLFEQYFGPGTRLTVT.

Ten or more counts support this clonotype. V usage is TRBV18 and J usage is TRBJ2-1; no reliable D call. The CDR3 consists of 14 residues. V dropped 5 bases and J dropped 15 bases, with 23 bases sitting between them. Per germline, CDR1 KGHSH and CDR2 LQKENI. For the CDR3, the DNA is TGTGCCAGCTCATTAGGCCAGAGTTTTCATCGAGGGTTCTTC. Residues: CASSLGQSFHRGFF. The full variable domain, with the rest looked up from reference TRBV18 and TRBJ2-1, is NAGVMQNPRHLVRRRGQEARLRCSPMKGHSHVYWYRQLPEEGLKFMVYLQKENIIDESGMPKERFSAEFPKEGPSILRIQQVVRGDSAAYFCASSLGQSFHRGFFGPGTRLTVL.